The rows below give T cell receptor beta chains drawn from one sample of a study of cytomegalovirus exposure and HLA in healthy donors. Sequenced by immunoSEQ multiplex PCR; TCRdb stores in-frame clones only, minus some. The data contain 150,000 to 200,000 clones, about 62% of them seen just once; the ten biggest clones take up 2.5% to 3%. Sequencing input: PBMCs. These receptors were collected from a man aged 40-49 years in good health and CMV-seronegative. Both conserved end residues are part of each CDR3. A D gene is named only where the DNA matches it firmly. Clone size is shown for a subset of rows, as once, few, many or a class of expanded clone.

-	TRBJ2-1	TRBD2	TRBV29-1	CSVEGLAYNEQFF	TGCAGCGTTGAGGGACTAGCTTACAATGAGCAGTTCTTC
-	TRBJ1-1	-	TRBV27	CASRKEGTEAFF	TGTGCCAGCAGGAAGGAGGGCACTGAAGCTTTCTTT
-	TRBJ2-3	TRBD1	TRBV2	CASKRTGADTQYF	TGTGCCAGCAAAAGGACAGGGGCAGATACGCAGTATTTT
-	TRBJ2-5	-	TRBV7-9	CASSLVFSQETQYF	TGTGCTAGCAGCTTAGTATTCAGTCAAGAGACCCAGTACTTC
-	TRBJ2-7	TRBD2	TRBV7-2	CASSLGGGGAYEQYF	TGTGCCAGCAGCTTAGGGGGTGGGGGGGCCTACGAGCAGTACTTC
few	TRBJ2-1	TRBD2	TRBV7-3	CASSQETSAFNEQFF	TGTGCCAGCAGCCAGGAGACTAGCGCCTTTAATGAGCAGTTCTTC
-	TRBJ2-1	-	TRBV7-2	CASSLGSWTTYNEQFF	TGTGCCAGCAGCTTAGGTAGCTGGACTACCTACAATGAGCAGTTCTTC
-	TRBJ2-5	TRBD2	TRBV30	CAWSVRGGLEETQYF	TGTGCCTGGAGTGTACGCGGGGGACTAGAAGAGACCCAGTACTTC
few	TRBJ2-7	-	TRBV25-1	CASSERMSRDSYIYEQYF	TGTGCCAGCAGTGAACGGATGAGCAGGGACTCTTACATCTACGAGCAGTACTTC
-	TRBJ1-1	TRBD1	TRBV6-5	CASSWTGPANTEAFF	TGTGCCAGCAGTTGGACAGGGCCGGCCAACACTGAAGCTTTCTTT
-	TRBJ1-3	TRBD1	TRBV29-1	CSASGTASGNTIYF	TGCAGCGCATCCGGGACAGCCTCTGGAAACACCATATATTTT
-	TRBJ2-7	TRBD1	TRBV6-5	CASSYSRTGGYEQYF	TGTGCCAGCAGTTACTCGAGGACAGGGGGGTACGAGCAGTACTTC
few	TRBJ1-6	-	TRBV2	CASSGTEYNSPLHF	TGTGCCAGCAGTGGGACTGAATATAATTCACCCCTCCACTTT
few	TRBJ1-2	-	TRBV29-1	CSVEGQNYGYTF	TGCAGCGTTGAGGGGCAGAACTATGGCTACACCTTC
-	TRBJ2-7	TRBD2	TRBV7-8	CASSLGLAGGPGEQYF	TGTGCCAGCAGCTTAGGTCTAGCGGGGGGGCCTGGCGAGCAGTACTTC
-	TRBJ1-2	TRBD1	TRBV7-2	CASSISRDRAYGYTF	TGTGCCAGCAGCATAAGCCGGGACAGGGCTTATGGCTACACCTTC
once	TRBJ2-5	-	TRBV5-4	CASSLGSRETQYF	TGTGCCAGCAGCCTTGGGAGTCGCGAGACCCAGTACTTC
once	TRBJ1-2	-	TRBV4-1	CASSQGEIGGDYGYTF	TGCGCCAGCAGCCAAGGTGAAATCGGGGGGGACTATGGCTACACCTTC
-	TRBJ1-2	TRBD1	TRBV19	CASSRQGMGGYTF	TGTGCCAGTAGCAGACAGGGGATGGGCGGCTACACCTTC
-	TRBJ2-7	-	TRBV5-6	CASSKGLYEQYF	TGTGCCAGCAGTAAGGGACTTTACGAGCAGTACTTC
-	TRBJ1-6	-	TRBV5-1	CASSPGSYAPLHF	TGCGCCAGCAGCCCAGGGTCGTACGCACCCCTCCACTTT
once	TRBJ2-1	TRBD1	TRBV9	CASSDDRGTLYEQFF	TGTGCCAGCAGCGACGACAGGGGTACCTTATATGAGCAGTTCTTC
-	TRBJ2-7	TRBD2	TRBV10-3	CAIRDSGGPYEQYF	TGTGCCATCAGAGATAGCGGGGGACCATACGAGCAGTACTTC
few	TRBJ1-6	TRBD1	TRBV30	CALTGGEIASPLHF	TGTGCCTTGACAGGGGGCGAGATAGCTTCACCCCTCCACTTT
-	TRBJ1-6	TRBD1	TRBV5-6	CASSFGQGTGNSPLHF	TGTGCCAGCAGCTTCGGACAGGGGACTGGGAATTCACCCCTCCACTTT
-	TRBJ1-2	TRBD1	TRBV11-2	CASSFGQGRRGYGYTF	TGTGCCAGCAGCTTCGGACAGGGCCGACGAGGCTATGGCTACACCTTC
-	TRBJ1-1	TRBD1	TRBV6-5	CASNKETGNTEAFF	TGTGCCAGCAACAAGGAGACAGGGAATACTGAAGCTTTCTTT
-	TRBJ1-5	-	TRBV19	CASSIWGPSNQPQHF	TGTGCCAGTAGTATATGGGGGCCGAGTAATCAGCCCCAGCATTTT
-	TRBJ2-5	-	TRBV7-9	CASSLRTGTKETQYF	TGTGCCAGCAGCTTACGGACAGGGACTAAAGAGACCCAGTACTTC
-	TRBJ2-5	TRBD1	TRBV28	CASRKRGQGQETQYF	TGTGCCAGCAGAAAAAGGGGACAGGGCCAAGAGACCCAGTACTTC
once	TRBJ2-7	TRBD2	TRBV5-6	CASSRVRGGGSPYEQYF	TGTGCCAGCAGCCGGGTCCGGGGGGGAGGGTCGCCCTACGAGCAGTACTTC
-	TRBJ1-1	-	TRBV28	CASTVGVLGAEAFF	TGTGCCAGCACCGTAGGGGTGTTAGGAGCTGAAGCTTTCTTT
-	TRBJ2-7	TRBD2	TRBV7-9	CASSLGLAGQIYEQYF	TGTGCCAGCAGCTTAGGACTAGCGGGACAGATCTACGAGCAGTACTTC
once	TRBJ2-7	-	TRBV5-8	CASSLQRDPYEQYF	TGTGCCAGCAGCTTACAGAGGGATCCGTACGAGCAGTACTTC
-	TRBJ1-2	TRBD1	TRBV7-9	CASRSPKTGGLLNYGYTF	TGTGCCAGCAGATCCCCGAAGACAGGGGGCCTCCTTAACTATGGCTACACCTTC
few	TRBJ2-3	TRBD1	TRBV29-1	CSGQGATDTQYF	TGCAGCGGACAGGGGGCCACAGATACGCAGTATTTT
few	TRBJ2-1	TRBD2	TRBV5-6	CATGAGTYNEQFF	TGTGCCACCGGAGCGGGAACTTACAATGAGCAGTTCTTC
few	TRBJ2-6	-	TRBV2	CASVTGPGANVLTF	TGTGCCAGCGTTACAGGGCCTGGGGCCAACGTCCTGACTTTC
-	TRBJ2-3	-	TRBV7-2	CASSLGASTQYF	TGTGCCAGCAGCTTAGGTGCGAGTACGCAGTATTTT
-	TRBJ1-6	-	TRBV2	CASSEAVVNNSPLHF	TGTGCCAGCAGTGAGGCGGTGGTGAATAATTCACCCCTCCACTTT
-	TRBJ1-3	-	TRBV6-1	CASSMVLRGGNTIYF	TGTGCCAGCAGCATGGTACTTAGAGGGGGAAACACCATATATTTT
once	TRBJ2-1	TRBD2	TRBV18	CASSPPSGGTYNEQFF	TGTGCCAGCTCACCACCCAGCGGGGGGACCTACAATGAGCAGTTCTTC
-	TRBJ2-2	TRBD1	TRBV2	CASSENRGANTGELFF	TGTGCCAGCAGTGAAAACAGGGGGGCTAACACCGGGGAGCTGTTCTTT
-	TRBJ2-7	TRBD2	TRBV7-2	CASSLGLAGASEQYF	TGTGCCAGCAGCTTAGGTCTAGCGGGAGCTAGCGAGCAGTACTTC
-	TRBJ2-1	-	TRBV15	CATSFGTSAYNEQFF	TGTGCCACCAGCTTCGGGACTTCAGCCTACAATGAGCAGTTCTTC
-	TRBJ2-1	-	TRBV7-8	CASSLARSRGAYNEQFF	TGTGCCAGCAGCTTAGCTCGGAGCAGGGGCGCCTACAATGAGCAGTTCTTC
few	TRBJ2-3	TRBD1	TRBV19	CASSIGGTGLITQYF	TGTGCCAGTAGTATAGGGGGGACAGGATTGATCACGCAGTATTTT
-	TRBJ2-5	TRBD1	TRBV7-9	CASSFPRLGQETQYF	TGTGCCAGCAGCTTTCCAAGGCTGGGACAGGAGACCCAGTACTTC
-	TRBJ2-7	-	TRBV11-2	CASSLSSYEQYF	TGTGCCAGCAGCTTGTCCTCCTACGAGCAGTACTTC
-	TRBJ2-7	-	TRBV7-2	CASSPSSYEQYF	TGTGCCAGCAGCCCGAGCTCCTACGAGCAGTACTTC
once	TRBJ2-5	-	TRBV7-9	CSSSLTSTRVSETQYF	TGTTCCAGCAGCTTGACGAGCACCAGGGTGTCGGAGACCCAGTACTTC